This T cell receptor beta chain was sequenced in a study of spatial heterogeneity in lung cancer. Using its own MiXCR run on the 5' RACE reads, TCRdb lists one record per CDR3 protein. The top ten hold roughly 4.2% of the sample, which has roughly 80,000 distinct CDR3 sequences, around 12% seen once. Points on this clonotype: Its cognate antigen is unknown.

Study results and caveats: Ubiquitous expanded tumor TCRs were observed in blood more at resection than follow-up.

Time point denoted: sample taken at primary tumor resection. Whole RNA, which was extracted from tumor, nontumor lung tissue or frozen PBMC, was sequenced without any cell sorting. There were around 72 donors, all of them untreated patients with early-stage non-small cell lung cancer. The material was PBMCs, obtained at surgery. The sequence derives from a male donor with early-stage non-small cell lung cancer.

As DNA, the CDR3 is TGCAGCGCTAAAATACAGGGTTACAATGAGCAGTTCTTC. This gives the protein CSAKIQGYNEQFF. The chain employs TRBV29-1 and TRBJ2-1; perhaps TRBD1 as D (6 bases). Between the trimmed V and J ends, which lost 7 bases and 4 bases, there was a span of 14 bases. In germline, CDR1 is SQVTM, CDR2 ANQGSEA. The CDR3 spans 13 residues.